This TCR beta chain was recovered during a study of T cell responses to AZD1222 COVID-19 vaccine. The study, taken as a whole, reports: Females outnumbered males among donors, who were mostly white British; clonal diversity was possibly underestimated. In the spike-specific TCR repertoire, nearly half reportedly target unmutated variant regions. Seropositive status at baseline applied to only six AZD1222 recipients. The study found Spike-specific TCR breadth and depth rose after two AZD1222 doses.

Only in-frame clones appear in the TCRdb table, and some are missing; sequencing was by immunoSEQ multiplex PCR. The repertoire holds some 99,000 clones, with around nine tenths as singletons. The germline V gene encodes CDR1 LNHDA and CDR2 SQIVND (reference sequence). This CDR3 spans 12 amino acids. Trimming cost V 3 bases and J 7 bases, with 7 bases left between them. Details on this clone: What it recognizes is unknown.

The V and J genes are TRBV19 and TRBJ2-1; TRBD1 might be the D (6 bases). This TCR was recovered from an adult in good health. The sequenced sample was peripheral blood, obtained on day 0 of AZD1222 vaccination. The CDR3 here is CASSIRGNEQFF. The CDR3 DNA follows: TGTGCCAGTAGTATCAGGGGTAATGAGCAGTTCTTC.